These 4 T cell receptor beta chains originate from one sample sequenced in a study of blood T cell repertoires in COVID-19. TCRdb's copy holds only in-frame clones and misses some; the assay was immunoSEQ multiplex PCR. The table lists about 160,000 clones, around 81% of them singletons. What was sequenced was peripheral blood. The receptors derive from a man in his sixties with active or convalescent COVID-19.

This clone was found once. This chain connects TRBV3-1 (or the pseudogene TRBV3-2) to TRBJ2-5; 8 bases are shared with TRBD2. Losses at the gene ends were 2 bases for V and 5 bases for J; bases not matched to a gene: 7. CDR3 size: 15 residues. Germline V gene sequence: CDR1 LGHDT, CDR2 YNNKEL (reference sequence). The CDR3 loop reads CASSQNAGGGETQYF. The DNA of the CDR3 is TGTGCCAGCAGCCAAAACGCGGGGGGTGGGGAGACCCAGTACTTC.

This sequence joins TRBV7-9 and TRBJ1-4; the D is unclear. V lost 1 base to trimming and J lost 5 bases, with 5 bases between them. Germline V gene lookup returns CDR1 SEHNR and CDR2 FQNEAQ (reference sequence). The CDR3 consists of 13 residues. CDR3 bases: TGTGCCAGCAGCTTAGGAGGCAATGAAAAACTGTTTTTT. Amino acids: CASSLGGNEKLFF.

The chain is built from TRBV3-1 (or the pseudogene TRBV3-2) and TRBJ2-2; 8 bases agree with TRBD1. Germline values: CDR1 LGHDT, CDR2 YNNKEL (reference sequence). The J segment lost 5 bases and the V segment lost 6 bases, leaving 8 bases of the junction unmatched. This CDR3 is built from 15 residues. For the CDR3, the DNA is TGTGCCAGCAGACCCCAGGGGGCGAGGACCGGGGAGCTGTTTTTT. Amino acids: CASRPQGARTGELFF.

This chain joins TRBV5-1 and TRBJ2-1; 8 bases are a match to TRBD2. The CDR3 has 16 amino acids. Trimming at V came to 7 bases and at J to 5 bases, leaving 14 bases not matched to a gene. The germline gives CDR1 SGHRS, CDR2 YFSETQ. CDR3: CASSNPSGGGNNEQFF. The CDR3 DNA is TGCGCCAGCTCTAACCCTTCTGGCGGGGGGAACAATGAGCAGTTCTTC.